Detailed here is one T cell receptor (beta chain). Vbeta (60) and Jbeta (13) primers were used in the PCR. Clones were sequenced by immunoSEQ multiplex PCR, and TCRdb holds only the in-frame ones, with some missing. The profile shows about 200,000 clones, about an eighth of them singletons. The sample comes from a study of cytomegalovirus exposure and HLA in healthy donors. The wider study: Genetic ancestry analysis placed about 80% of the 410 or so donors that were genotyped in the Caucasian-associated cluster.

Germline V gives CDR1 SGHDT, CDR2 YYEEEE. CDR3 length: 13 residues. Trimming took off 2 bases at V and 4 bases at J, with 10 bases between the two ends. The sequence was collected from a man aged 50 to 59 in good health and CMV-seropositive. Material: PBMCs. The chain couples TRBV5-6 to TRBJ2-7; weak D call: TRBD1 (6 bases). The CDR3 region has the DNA TGTGCCAGCAGCTTCAGGGGAACTTACGAGCAGTACGTC. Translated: CASSFRGTYEQYV.